These 19 T cell receptor beta chains were all obtained from the same sample, sequenced in a study of blood T cell repertoires in COVID-19. TCRdb keeps only in-frame clones here, not all; method: immunoSEQ multiplex PCR. The repertoire holds around 320,000 clones, with roughly nine tenths as singletons. The sample was PBMCs or T cells enriched from blood (not recorded which). The source of these receptors is a woman in her thirties who had been exposed to COVID-19.

Here the CDR3 reads CASSLQGHSWEQYF. For the CDR3, the DNA is TGTGCCAGTAGTTTACAGGGCCATTCTTGGGAGCAGTACTTC. This sequence joins TRBV19 and TRBJ2-7, with D perhaps matching TRBD1 (6 bases). CDR1 is LNHDA and CDR2 is SQIVND in the germline V gene (reference sequence). Trimming took off 5 bases at V and 7 bases at J, with 18 bases between the two ends. This CDR3 has 14 amino acids. Variable domain in full (rest from reference TRBV19 and TRBJ2-7): DGGITQSPKYLFRKEGQNVTLSCEQNLNHDAMYWYRQDPGQGLRLIYYSQIVNDFQKGDIAEGYSVSREKKESFPLTVTSAQKNPTAFYLCASSLQGHSWEQYFGPGTRLTVT.

This clone was counted a single time. The chain carries TRBV3-1 (or the pseudogene TRBV3-2) and TRBJ2-7, with D possibly being TRBD1 (6 bases). V dropped 3 bases and J dropped 3 bases, with 12 bases sitting between them. Germline-derived CDR1 and CDR2 are LGHDT and YNNKEL (reference sequence). The CDR3 spans 14 residues. In DNA form, the CDR3 reads TGTGCCAGCAGCCAGGGTACAGGGCGCTACGAGCAGTACTTC. It encodes CASSQGTGRYEQYF.

CDR3 coding DNA: TGCGCCAGCAGCTTGGGCCCCCAGACAGGGGGCACTGAAGCTTTCTTT. Translated: CASSLGPQTGGTEAFF. The J gene is TRBJ1-1, the V gene TRBV5-1; TRBD1 agrees at 9 bases. Trimming at V came to 0 bases and at J to 4 bases, leaving 7 bases not matched to a gene. The CDR3 has 16 amino acids. CDR1 and CDR2 (germline): SGHRS, YFSETQ.

The chain has TRBV5-4 and TRBJ2-5; TRBD2 aligns across 9 bases. The germline CDR1 and CDR2 sequences are SGHNT and YYREEE (reference sequence). V lost 2 bases, J lost 2 bases, and 16 bases stayed unmatched. CDR3 length equals 19 residues. The CDR3 coding sequence is TGTGCCAGCAGCTTCCTCTTAGCGGGGGCCGAGAAACGACAAGAGACCCAGTACTTC. This gives the protein CASSFLLAGAEKRQETQYF.

In regard to this clone: Distinct nucleotide sequences in the sample also encode this CDR3. The V gene is TRBV7-2, the J gene TRBJ1-5; D call uncertain. Deletions cut 1 base from V and 0 bases from J, with 4 bases between. Germline CDR1 and CDR2: SGHTA and FQGNSA. There are 14 residues in the CDR3. CDR3 bases: TGTGCCAGCAGCTTAGGTCATAGCAATCAGCCCCAGCATTTT. This sequence encodes CASSLGHSNQPQHF.

The chain recombines TRBV10-3 with TRBJ1-1, with 7 bases matching TRBD1. CDR1 is ENHRY and CDR2 is SYGVKD in the germline V gene. The CDR3 consists of 16 residues. Unmatched junction bases numbered 6, after V lost 2 bases and J lost 0 bases. CDR3 loop: CAISEGSQGVNTEAFF. CDR3 coding DNA: TGTGCCATCAGTGAGGGTAGCCAGGGGGTGAACACTGAAGCTTTCTTT.

A few counts support this clone. The chain uses TRBV27 and TRBJ2-7; D might be TRBD1 (5 bases). This CDR3 spans 15 amino acids. Germline values: CDR1 MNHEY, CDR2 SMNVEV (reference sequence). The V end was cut by 0 bases, the J end by 0 bases, with 9 bases between. The CDR3: CASSLSTGNSYEQYF. The CDR3 nucleotides read TGTGCCAGCAGTTTATCAACAGGAAACTCCTACGAGCAGTACTTC.

This chain uses TRBV14 with TRBJ2-1; TRBD1 is a possible D gene (6 bases). CDR1 is SGHDN and CDR2 is FVKESK in the germline V gene. This CDR3 contains 15 residues. V gave up 7 bases and J gave up 2 bases, with 15 bases separating them. For the CDR3, the DNA is TGTGCCAGCACAACCGGGACAAGAGCCTACAATGAGCAGTTCTTC. Protein: CASTTGTRAYNEQFF.

This clone was recorded a few times. This sequence joins TRBV20-1 and TRBJ2-2; D remains ambiguous. The V and J ends lost 7 bases and 5 bases respectively, with 8 bases between them. Germline assignment: CDR1 DFQATT and CDR2 SNEGSKA (reference sequence). The CDR3 has 11 amino acids. The CDR3 protein is CSVMRTGELFF. CDR3 nucleotides: TGCAGTGTAATGAGAACCGGGGAGCTGTTTTTT.

The CDR3 nucleotides read TGTGCCAGCAGCTTACCCCTTCGGGAAACTCGGAATGGCTACACCTTC. As protein: CASSLPLRETRNGYTF. This sequence joins TRBV11-2 and TRBJ1-2; D gene ambiguous. Germline loops: CDR1 SGHAT, CDR2 FQNNGV. The V gene lost 2 bases and the J gene lost 6 bases, with 19 bases spanning the gap. CDR3 length: 16 residues.

This chain connects TRBV2 to TRBJ2-5, with D possibly TRBD1 on 6 matching bases. Trimming cost V 9 bases and J 5 bases, with 22 bases left between them. This CDR3 has 15 residues. In germline, CDR1 is SNHLY, CDR2 FYNNEI. The CDR3: CARSGRGFRVETQYF. In DNA form, the CDR3 reads TGTGCCAGATCCGGCAGGGGCTTTAGGGTGGAGACCCAGTACTTC.

The genes are TRBV10-3 and TRBJ2-7, with 10 bases aligning to TRBD1. Unmatched junction bases numbered 8, after V lost 4 bases and J lost 5 bases. The CDR3 is 15 amino acids. From germline, CDR1 is ENHRY and CDR2 SYGVKD. In DNA, the CDR3 is TGTGCCATCAGTGCCCAGGGACAGGGGTTGGACGAGCAGTACTTC. Translating gives CAISAQGQGLDEQYF.

The rearrangement uses TRBV10-3 and TRBJ2-1; the match to TRBD1 covers 9 bases. Looked up from germline, CDR1 is ENHRY and CDR2 is SYGVKD. The V gene end was trimmed by 7 bases and the J gene end by 6 bases; junction bases not matched to a gene: 4. This CDR3 region has 13 residues. CDR3 in amino acids: CAITGTGSNEQFF. The CDR3 DNA follows: TGTGCCATCACCGGGACAGGGTCCAATGAGCAGTTCTTC.

The rearrangement links TRBV9 to TRBJ1-3; D ambiguous. The V end lost 3 bases, the J end lost 2 bases, and 6 bases lay between the germline ends. The CDR3 runs to 13 residues. CDR1 SGDLS and CDR2 YYNGEE come from the germline V gene. This CDR3 reads CASSAYTGNTIYF. The CDR3 nucleotides are TGTGCCAGCAGCGCTTACACTGGAAACACCATATATTTT.

The rearrangement joins TRBV16 to TRBJ2-3; TRBD1 matches at 7 bases. In germline, CDR1 is KGHSY, CDR2 FQNENV. Unmatched junction bases numbered 7, after V lost 2 bases and J lost 5 bases. CDR3 size: 15 residues. CDR3 loop: CASSQKTGYGDTQYF. The CDR3 DNA reads TGTGCCAGCAGCCAAAAGACAGGGTACGGAGATACGCAGTATTTT.

A word on this clone: Other DNA sequences within the sample encode an identical CDR3. This chain connects TRBV5-4 to TRBJ2-7; D is possibly TRBD1 (7 bases). Trimming took 2 bases from V and 3 from J, leaving 15 bases between them. Germline values: CDR1 SGHNT, CDR2 YYREEE (reference sequence). The CDR3 extends over 15 amino acids. The CDR3: CASSLGGTVNYEQYF. The CDR3 nucleotides read TGTGCCAGCAGCTTAGGGGGGACAGTCAACTACGAGCAGTACTTC. Together with reference TRBV5-4 and TRBJ2-7, the CDR3 gives the full variable domain: ETGVTQSPTHLIKTRGQQVTLRCSSQSGHNTVSWYQQALGQGPQFIFQYYREEENGRGNFPPRFSGLQFPNYSSELNVNALELDDSALYLCASSLGGTVNYEQYFGPGTRLTVT.

This chain uses TRBV7-8 with TRBJ1-1; the D gene is possibly TRBD1 (5 bases). CDR1 is SGHVS, CDR2 FQNEAQ, per germline. V was clipped by 4 bases and J by 2 bases, with 14 bases between them. The CDR3 has 15 residues. The CDR3 sequence: CASSSPPDSNTEAFF. CDR3 bases: TGTGCCAGCAGCTCACCACCCGACAGTAACACTGAAGCTTTCTTT.

The chain links TRBV6-2 or TRBV6-3 to TRBJ1-5, with unresolved D. The CDR3 consists of 15 residues. Between the trimmed V and J ends, which lost 5 bases and 0 bases, there was a span of 11 bases. Germline-derived CDR1 and CDR2 are MNHEY and SVGEGT. Written as DNA, the CDR3 is TGTGCCAGCAGTAGAGCAGACTATAGCAATCAGCCCCAGCATTTT. Residues: CASSRADYSNQPQHF.

The CDR3 loop reads CASSLGLAGGLNNEQFF. The CDR3, as DNA: TGTGCCAGCAGCCTCGGACTAGCGGGGGGTCTCAACAATGAGCAGTTCTTC. The chain employs TRBV9 and TRBJ2-1, with 14 bases matching TRBD2. Germline V gene sequence: CDR1 SGDLS, CDR2 YYNGEE. This CDR3 spans 17 amino acids. Trimming at V came to 4 bases and at J to 5 bases, leaving 8 bases not matched to a gene. Supplemented by reference TRBV9 and TRBJ2-1, the full variable domain reads DSGVTQTPKHLITATGQRVTLRCSPRSGDLSVYWYQQSLDQGLQFLIQYYNGEERAKGNILERFSAQQFPDLHSELNLSSLELGDSALYFCASSLGLAGGLNNEQFFGPGTRLTVL.